These 8 T cell receptor beta chains share one sample of origin, sequenced in a study of blood T cells in healthy people across ages. A second about 6 to 12 cycle PCR used barcoded and J-beta primers. MiXCR, applied by TCRdb to the 5' RACE reads, yields one record per CDR3 protein. In the table there are around 970,000 distinct CDR3 sequences, around 54% of which are singletons. Sequencing was done on a sample of blood. The receptors stem from a woman in her sixties in good health.

V usage is TRBV20-1 and J usage is TRBJ2-7; 9 positions match TRBD2. After removal of 6 bases from V and 3 bases from J, the junction contained 6 bases not matched to a gene. Germline V gene data show CDR1 as DFQATT and CDR2 as SNEGSKA (reference sequence). The CDR3 has 13 amino acids. The CDR3 DNA follows: TGCAGTGCCCCCGCGGGGGGGTTCTACGAGCAGTACTTC. Its protein is CSAPAGGFYEQYF.

The chain uses TRBV20-1 and TRBJ1-2; 7 bases line up with TRBD1. Trimming removed 0 bases from V and 1 base from J; junction bases left unmatched: 14. CDR3 length equals 18 residues. Per germline, CDR1 DFQATT and CDR2 SNEGSKA (reference sequence). The DNA of the CDR3 is TGCAGTGCTAGAGATCTGGGGGGGACAGTGGGATTTAACTATGGCTACACCTTC. This translates into CSARDLGGTVGFNYGYTF.

This clonotype appeared a few times. The chain employs TRBV27 and TRBJ2-7; D tentatively reads TRBD1 or TRBD2 (5 bases each). CDR1 is MNHEY, CDR2 SMNVEV, per germline (reference sequence). The CDR3 consists of 13 residues. The V and J ends lost 9 bases and 2 bases respectively, with 14 bases between them. This CDR3 is CARTGTVTYEQYF. CDR3 DNA sequence: TGTGCCAGAACCGGGACCGTCACCTACGAGCAGTACTTC.

J is TRBJ1-2 and V is TRBV28, with 8 positions matching TRBD1. The CDR3 has 15 amino acids. Trimming cost V 5 bases and J 7 bases; bases outside gene matches: 12. Germline lookup yields CDR1 MDHEN and CDR2 SYDVKM. This CDR3 is CASSPGGEPGFGYTF. The CDR3 DNA is TGTGCCAGCAGTCCAGGGGGCGAGCCGGGGTTTGGCTACACCTTC.

This clonotype was detected only once. The chain has TRBV20-1 and TRBJ2-4; tentative D call: TRBD1 (6 bases). The CDR3 is 13 residues long. Germline-derived CDR1 and CDR2 are DFQATT and SNEGSKA (reference sequence). Trimming removed 0 bases from V and 7 bases from J, with 10 bases in between. For the CDR3, the DNA is TGCAGTGCTAGAGATTGGCAGGGGAACATTCAGTACTTC. This sequence encodes CSARDWQGNIQYF.

This clonotype was detected only a few times. This rearrangement joins TRBV6-5 to TRBJ2-3; 7 positions match TRBD1. With V trimmed by 5 bases and J by 9 bases, 5 bases remained unmatched. Germline V gene sequence: CDR1 MNHEY, CDR2 SVGAGI. This CDR3 region has 12 residues. CDR3 sequence: CASSPDRATQYF. The CDR3 nucleotides read TGTGCCAGCAGTCCCGACAGGGCAACGCAGTATTTT.

V gene TRBV5-1 combines with J gene TRBJ2-3; 11 nucleotides match TRBD2. CDR3 length: 15 amino acids. The junction had 9 bases not matched to a gene; V was cut back by 9 bases and J by 3 bases. The germline gives CDR1 SGHRS, CDR2 YFSETQ. The CDR3 DNA is TGCGCCACCACTATAGCGGGAGGGAGTACAGATACGCAGTATTTT. It codes for CATTIAGGSTDTQYF.

The chain joins TRBV12-3 or TRBV12-4 to TRBJ2-3; tentatively, D is TRBD2 (5 bases). The ends were cut back, 7 bases at V and 6 bases at J, with 14 bases in the middle. This CDR3 has 13 amino acids. The CDR3 DNA is TGTGCCAGCAAGGAGGCGACTTTTGATACGCAGTATTTT. This sequence encodes CASKEATFDTQYF.